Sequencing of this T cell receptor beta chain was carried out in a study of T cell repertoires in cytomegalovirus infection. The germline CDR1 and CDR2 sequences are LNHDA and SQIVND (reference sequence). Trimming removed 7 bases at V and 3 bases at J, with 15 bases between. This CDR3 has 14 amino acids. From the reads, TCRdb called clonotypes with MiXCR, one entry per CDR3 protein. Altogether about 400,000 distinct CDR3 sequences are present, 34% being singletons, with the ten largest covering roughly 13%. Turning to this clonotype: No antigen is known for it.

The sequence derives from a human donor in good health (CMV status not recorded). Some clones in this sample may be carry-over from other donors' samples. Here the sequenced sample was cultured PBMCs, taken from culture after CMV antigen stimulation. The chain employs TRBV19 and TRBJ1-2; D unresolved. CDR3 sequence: CASTGPWNDYGYTF. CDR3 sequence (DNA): TGTGCCAGTACCGGTCCGTGGAATGACTATGGCTACACCTTC.